This T cell receptor beta chain was identified during a study of graft-versus-host responses after intestinal transplantation. Study at large: Every one of the recipients received anti-thymocyte globulin induction and afterwards took tacrolimus and steroids for around 3 years.

Using immunoSEQ multiplex PCR, the repertoire was profiled, and TCRdb retains in-frame clones only, with some absent. The sample lists over 85,000 clones; about nine tenths were seen once. A note on this clone: Its specificity is not known.

Broader study findings: Those patients showing graft-donor T cell macrochimerism displayed high graft-versus-host to host-versus-graft clonal ratios in allografts.

CDR3 length equals 13 residues. V was pared by 1 base and J by 4 bases, with 8 bases between. Germline lookup yields CDR1 SGHRS and CDR2 YFSETQ. The sample consisted of unstimulated CD4+ T cells sorted from spleen or lymph node cells, taken before transplant. This TCR came from a human donor who was the organ donor for an intestinal transplant. The chain recombines TRBV5-1 with TRBJ2-5; D unclear. CDR3 DNA sequence: TGCGCCAGCAGCTTGTCTTTCCGAGAGACCCAGTACTTC. It yields the protein CASSLSFRETQYF.